These 15 T cell receptor beta chains share one sample of origin, sequenced in a study of T-cell memory formation after mild COVID-19. Using its own MiXCR run on the 5' RACE reads, TCRdb lists one record per CDR3 protein. The table lists about 180,000 distinct CDR3 sequences, around 18% of them singletons, with 3% to 4% in the top ten. The specimen sequenced was PBMCs or a T cell subset sorted from them (not recorded which). The source of these receptors is a man between 18 and 35 years old who had mild COVID-19 (a few samples of this study predate the infection). Cell type and time point are not known.

This clonotype occurred a few times. This chain joins TRBV7-6 and TRBJ2-2, with 9 bases identical to TRBD2. The CDR3 covers 18 residues. V lost 0 bases to trimming and J lost 7 bases; unmatched junction nucleotides: 12. The germline gives CDR1 SGHVS, CDR2 FNYEAQ. The CDR3 DNA reads as TGTGCCAGCAGCTTAGCGCTGTTGGTAGCGGGGGCCAACGGGGAGCTGTTTTTT. It specifies CASSLALLVAGANGELFF.

V is TRBV20-1 and J is TRBJ2-3, with D maybe TRBD2 (6 bases). CDR3 length equals 14 residues. Deletions cut 3 bases from V and 2 bases from J, with 12 bases between. The germline V gene has CDR1 DFQATT and CDR2 SNEGSKA (reference sequence). CDR3 sequence reads: CSARVGGPTDTQYF. The CDR3 DNA reads as TGCAGTGCTAGGGTGGGGGGACCCACAGATACGCAGTATTTT.

This clonotype has only a few counts. J is TRBJ1-4 and V is TRBV7-9; 9 nucleotides agree with TRBD1. From germline, CDR1 is SEHNR and CDR2 FQNEAQ (reference sequence). V trimming: 4 bases; J trimming: 10 bases; junction bases outside the gene matches: 7. This CDR3 spans 14 amino acids. The CDR3 DNA reads as TGTGCCAGCAGCTCAACAGGGGGCTGGGGAAAACTGTTTTTT. It yields the protein CASSSTGGWGKLFF.

The rearrangement uses TRBV11-3 and TRBJ2-2; D is unclear. This CDR3 contains 16 residues. V was trimmed by 6 bases and J by 6 bases, leaving 20 bases between them. Per the germline V gene, CDR1 is SGHNT and CDR2 is YENEEA. DNA of the CDR3: TGTGCCAGCAGGTATACAAGTCAAGTTGGCGCCGGGGAGCTGTTTTTT. Its translation: CASRYTSQVGAGELFF.

This clonotype showed up many times. The V call is TRBV7-2, the J call TRBJ1-1; possibly TRBD1 for D (6 bases). Trimming took 5 bases from V and 5 from J, leaving 18 bases between them. CDR1 is SGHTA, CDR2 FQGNSA, per germline. The CDR3 consists of 15 residues. Written as DNA, the CDR3 is TGTGCCAGCAGCCCAGGGGCGCTTACGGGAACTGAAGCTTTCTTT. Translating gives CASSPGALTGTEAFF.

The J gene is TRBJ2-2, the V gene TRBV28; 12 bases are shared with TRBD2. V was clipped by 2 bases and J by 3 bases; unmatched bases: 1. The CDR3 sequence is 16 residues long. In germline, CDR1 is MDHEN, CDR2 SYDVKM. CDR3 protein: CASSLLAGGDTGELFF. CDR3 nucleotide sequence: TGTGCCAGCAGTTTACTAGCGGGGGGGGACACCGGGGAGCTGTTTTTT.

This rearrangement joins TRBV6-5 to TRBJ1-4; tentatively, D is TRBD1 (6 bases). The CDR3 has 15 residues. V lost 6 bases and J 5 bases, leaving 16 bases between the germline ends. Germline assignment: CDR1 MNHEY and CDR2 SVGAGI. The CDR3 region is CASSYVRDTNEKLFF. In DNA, the CDR3 is TGTGCCAGCAGCTATGTCAGGGACACCAATGAAAAACTGTTTTTT.

The V call is TRBV6-6, the J call TRBJ1-5, with 8 bases identical to TRBD1. With V trimmed by 6 bases and J by 0 bases, 7 bases remained unmatched. The CDR3 consists of 16 residues. Per germline, CDR1 MNHNY and CDR2 SVGAGI (reference sequence). This chain's CDR3 is CASSLQGAPSNQPQHF. The CDR3 DNA sequence: TGTGCCAGCAGCCTCCAGGGGGCCCCTAGCAATCAGCCCCAGCATTTT.

This clonotype was seen only a few times. This chain uses TRBV7-2 with TRBJ1-6, with no clear D. This CDR3 comprises 17 residues. The V end was cut by 5 bases, the J end by 7 bases, with 21 bases between. Germline values: CDR1 SGHTA, CDR2 FQGNSA. CDR3 sequence (DNA): TGTGCCAGCAGCCCGCCCCTAGGACTCTTAGGGAATTCACCCCTCCACTTT. Its translation is CASSPPLGLLGNSPLHF.

This clonotype has only a few counts. The J gene is TRBJ2-5, the V gene TRBV6-2 or TRBV6-3; possibly TRBD2 for D (5 bases). The germline gives CDR1 MNHEY, CDR2 SVGEGT. The length of the CDR3 is 15 residues. The V end was cut by 2 bases, the J end by 5 bases, with 15 bases between. CDR3 amino acids: CASSYGRGLRETQYF. The CDR3 DNA follows: TGTGCCAGCAGTTACGGACGGGGTTTGAGGGAGACCCAGTACTTC.

The sample holds a few counts of this clonotype. The chain couples TRBV30 to TRBJ2-7, with D unclear. V gave up 4 bases and J gave up 7 bases, with 17 bases separating them. CDR1 GTSNPN and CDR2 SVGIG come from the germline V gene (reference sequence). The CDR3 length is 13 residues. CDR3 bases: TGTGCCTGGATTGGGCCACGGGTTGAAGAGCAGTACTTC. Its translation: CAWIGPRVEEQYF.

This chain joins TRBV18 and TRBJ1-1; the D is unclear. Germline assignment: CDR1 KGHSH and CDR2 LQKENI. CDR3 length equals 12 residues. Trimming pared 1 base from V and 7 bases from J, leaving 7 bases between. The CDR3 nucleotides read TGTGCCAGCTCACCACAGGCTAATGAAGCTTTCTTT. Protein product: CASSPQANEAFF.

This clonotype was detected only a few times. The CDR3 sequence is CASTNGGSGAQYF. The DNA of the CDR3 is TGTGCCAGCACCAACGGGGGGTCCGGGGCCCAGTACTTC. This sequence joins TRBV6-5 and TRBJ2-5, with TRBD2 matching 7 bases. The CDR3 length is 13 residues. V dropped 7 bases and J dropped 9; count of bases not matched to a gene: 11. Per germline, CDR1 MNHEY and CDR2 SVGAGI.

Many counts were recorded for this clonotype. CDR3 protein: CSVDRGGTDTQYF. The CDR3 region has the DNA TGCAGCGTTGACCGGGGGGGCACAGATACGCAGTATTTT. The chain uses TRBV29-1 and TRBJ2-3, with TRBD2 matching over 7 bases. The CDR3 is 13 amino acids. The germline V gene encodes CDR1 SQVTM and CDR2 ANQGSEA. V lost 3 bases to trimming and J lost 1 base; unmatched junction nucleotides: 1.

This sequence joins TRBV6-5 and TRBJ1-6; 8 positions match TRBD1. This CDR3 is built from 16 residues. V shed 5 bases, J shed 4 bases, and the junction held 7 bases outside the gene matches. CDR1 MNHEY and CDR2 SVGAGI come from the germline V gene. CDR3 DNA: TGTGCCAGCAGTCACAGGGGGGCAAGGTATAATTCACCCCTCCACTTT. It specifies CASSHRGARYNSPLHF.